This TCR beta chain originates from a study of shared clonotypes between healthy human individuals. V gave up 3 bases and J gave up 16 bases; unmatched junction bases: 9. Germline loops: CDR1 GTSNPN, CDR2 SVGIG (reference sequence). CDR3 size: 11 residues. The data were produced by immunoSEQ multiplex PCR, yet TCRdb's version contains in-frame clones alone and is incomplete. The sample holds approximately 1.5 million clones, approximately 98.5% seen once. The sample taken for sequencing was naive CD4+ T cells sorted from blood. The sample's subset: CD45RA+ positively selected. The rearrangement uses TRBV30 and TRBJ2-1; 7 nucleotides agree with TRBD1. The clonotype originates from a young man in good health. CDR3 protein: CAWRQGIAYFF. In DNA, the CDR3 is TGTGCCTGGAGACAGGGGATAGCCTATTTCTTC.